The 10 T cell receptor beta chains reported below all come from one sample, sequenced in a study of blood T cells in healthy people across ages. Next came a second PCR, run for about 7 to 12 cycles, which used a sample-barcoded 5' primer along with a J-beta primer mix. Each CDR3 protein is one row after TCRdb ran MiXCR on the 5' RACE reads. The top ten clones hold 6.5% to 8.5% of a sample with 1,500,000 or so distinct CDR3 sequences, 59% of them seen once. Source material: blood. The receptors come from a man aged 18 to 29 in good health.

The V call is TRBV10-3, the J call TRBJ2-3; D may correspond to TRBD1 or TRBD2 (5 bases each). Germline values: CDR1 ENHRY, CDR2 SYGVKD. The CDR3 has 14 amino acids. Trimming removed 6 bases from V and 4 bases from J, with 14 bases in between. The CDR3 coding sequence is TGTGCCATCAGGGGGGTCGGGGTGCCAGATACGCAGTATTTT. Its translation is CAIRGVGVPDTQYF.

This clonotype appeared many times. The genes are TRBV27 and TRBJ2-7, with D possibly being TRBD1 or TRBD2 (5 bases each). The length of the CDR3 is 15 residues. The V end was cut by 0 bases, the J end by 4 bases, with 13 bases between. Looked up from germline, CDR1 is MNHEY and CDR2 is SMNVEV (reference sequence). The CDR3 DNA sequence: TGTGCCAGCAGTTTATCGATCACAGAGGGGTACGAGCAGTACTTC. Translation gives CASSLSITEGYEQYF.

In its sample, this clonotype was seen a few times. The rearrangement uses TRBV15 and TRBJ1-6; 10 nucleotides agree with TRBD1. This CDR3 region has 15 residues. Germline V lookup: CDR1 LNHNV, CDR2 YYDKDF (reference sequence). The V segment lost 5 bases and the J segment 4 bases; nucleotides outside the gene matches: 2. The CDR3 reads CATSGQGGYNSPLHF. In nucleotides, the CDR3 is TGTGCCACCAGCGGACAGGGGGGGTATAATTCACCCCTCCACTTT.

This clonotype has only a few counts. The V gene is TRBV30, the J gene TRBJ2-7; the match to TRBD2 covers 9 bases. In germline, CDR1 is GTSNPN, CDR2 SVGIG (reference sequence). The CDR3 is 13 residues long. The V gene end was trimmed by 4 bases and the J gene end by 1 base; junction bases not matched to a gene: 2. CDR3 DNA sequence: TGTGCCTGGATTGCGGGAGGGTCCTACGAGCAGTACTTC. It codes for CAWIAGGSYEQYF.

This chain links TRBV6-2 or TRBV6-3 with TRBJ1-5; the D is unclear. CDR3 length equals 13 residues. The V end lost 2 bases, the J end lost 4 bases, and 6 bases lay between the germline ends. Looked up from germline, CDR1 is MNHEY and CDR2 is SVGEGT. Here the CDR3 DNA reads TGTGCCAGCAGTTACGAGGAAAATCAGCCCCAGCATTTT. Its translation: CASSYEENQPQHF.

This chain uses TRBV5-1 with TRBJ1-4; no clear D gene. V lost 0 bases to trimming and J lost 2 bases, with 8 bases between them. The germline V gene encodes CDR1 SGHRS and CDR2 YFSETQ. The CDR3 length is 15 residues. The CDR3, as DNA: TGCGCCAGCAGCTTGGCCGGGGAGACTAATGAAAAACTGTTTTTT. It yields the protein CASSLAGETNEKLFF.

Written as DNA, the CDR3 is TGCGCCAGCAGCCAGCGGGGCAGCAATGAGCAGTTCTTC. This encodes CASSQRGSNEQFF. The rearrangement uses TRBV4-1 and TRBJ2-1; possible D gene TRBD2, 6 bases. This CDR3 comprises 13 residues. V was shortened by 3 bases and J by 6 bases, with 9 bases between the two germline ends. CDR1 and CDR2 (germline): MGHRA, YSYEKL.

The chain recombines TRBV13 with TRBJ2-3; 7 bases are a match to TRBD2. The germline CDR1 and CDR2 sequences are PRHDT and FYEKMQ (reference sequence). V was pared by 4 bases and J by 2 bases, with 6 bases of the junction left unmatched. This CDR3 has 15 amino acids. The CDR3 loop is CASSWSGTNTDTQYF. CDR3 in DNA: TGTGCCAGCAGCTGGTCCGGGACTAACACAGATACGCAGTATTTT.

CDR3 loop: CATSRDIRVLEDTQYF. CDR3 bases: TGTGCCACCAGCAGAGATATCAGGGTGTTAGAGGATACGCAGTATTTT. The chain recombines TRBV15 with TRBJ2-3, with TRBD1 as a possible D gene (5 bases). This CDR3 has 16 residues. V dropped 0 bases and J dropped 6 bases, with 16 bases sitting between them. CDR1 is LNHNV and CDR2 is YYDKDF in the germline V gene (reference sequence).

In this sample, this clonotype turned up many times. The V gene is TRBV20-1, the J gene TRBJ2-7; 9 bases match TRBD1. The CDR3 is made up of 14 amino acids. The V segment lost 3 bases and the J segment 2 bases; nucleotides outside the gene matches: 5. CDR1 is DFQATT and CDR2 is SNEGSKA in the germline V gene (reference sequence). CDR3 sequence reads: CSARRTGETYEQYF. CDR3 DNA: TGCAGTGCTAGGAGGACAGGGGAGACCTACGAGCAGTACTTC.